This T cell receptor (beta chain) is from a study of cytotoxic CD8 clonotypes in ibrutinib-treated CLL. In the study overall: With a range of 6 to 36, the median treatment time before response samples were taken was around 12 months.

Sequencing was performed with immunoSEQ multiplex PCR; in TCRdb, only in-frame clones are kept and a portion is missing. The sample includes a few thousand clones, 75% to 85% of them seen just once. Trimming removed 0 bases from V and 4 bases from J; junction bases left unmatched: 8. Germline V gives CDR1 SGDLS, CDR2 YYNGEE. The CDR3 extends over 17 amino acids. V gene TRBV9 combines with J gene TRBJ2-1, with TRBD2 matching 9 bases. The origin of this receptor is a human donor with chronic lymphocytic leukemia. The material sequenced was PBMCs, taken before ibrutinib treatment. The CDR3 region is CASSVAGTSRLYNEQFF. Here the CDR3 DNA reads TGTGCCAGCAGCGTAGCAGGGACTAGCAGATTGTACAATGAGCAGTTCTTC.